The clone carrying this T cell receptor beta chain was counted at least ten times. The target antigen is unknown. Germline trimming cut 5 bases from V and 11 bases from J; bases unmatched to any gene: 11. From germline, CDR1 is DFQATT and CDR2 SNEGSKA (reference sequence). The CDR3 runs to 14 residues. These data belong to a study of lung T cells in sarcoidosis with Löfgren's syndrome. On the study more broadly: In sarcoidosis, CD4+ T cells accumulate in bronchoalveolar lavage fluid. Repertoire analyses centered on Löfgren's syndrome patients. Study-wide results and caveats: The most expanded V genes in Löfgren's patients were reportedly TRAV12-1 and TRBV2. Shared TRAV12-1 and TRBV2 CDR3 motifs across Löfgren's syndrome patients reportedly suggested public CD4+ TCRs.

MiXCR, applied by TCRdb to the reads, yields one record per CDR3 protein. The data contain fewer than 80,000 distinct CDR3 sequences, roughly 20% of them seen just once; the ten biggest clones take up about 2.5%. The receptor was isolated from a human donor with sarcoidosis (Löfgren's syndrome or another form), or a control subject (not recorded which). Sequencing was performed on CD4+ T cells from PBMCs. The V and J genes are TRBV20-1 and TRBJ1-5; the match to TRBD1 covers 11 bases. This CDR3 reads CSARAGTGGSSQHF. Here the CDR3 DNA reads TGCAGTGCTCGAGCCGGGACAGGGGGATCTTCCCAGCATTTT.